This T cell receptor beta chain stems from a study of blood T cell repertoires in COVID-19. The CDR3 extends over 11 amino acids. Germline loops: CDR1 KGHDR, CDR2 SFDVKD. Trimming stripped 9 bases from V and 6 bases from J, with 8 bases between. The repertoire was sequenced with immunoSEQ multiplex PCR; TCRdb's copy has only in-frame clones and lacks some. In the table there are fewer than 35,000 clones, approximately 92% of which are singletons. Input material: peripheral blood. This clonotype was obtained from a man older than 75 with acute or convalescent COVID-19. This chain joins TRBV24-1 and TRBJ2-1, with D hard to call. The CDR3 spells CATSTGNEQFF. DNA of the CDR3: TGTGCCACCTCCACCGGCAATGAGCAGTTCTTC.